One sample yielded the 13 T cell receptor beta chains listed below, sequenced in a study of blood T cell repertoires in COVID-19 (dated by TCRdb to between 2020 and 2021). The library relied on the immunoSEQ multiplex PCR assay. Drawn from immuneACCESS, this table holds only the in-frame rearrangements with V and J called that TCRdb kept. Clones are partly lost; checked studies trace under half to an unresolved V gene and leave the rest unexplained. Counted in this sample were about 150,000 clones; about 85% of them appeared once. The ten largest make up around 2.5% of the sample. Specimen: peripheral blood. Receptors were obtained from a woman in her 70s with acute or convalescent COVID-19.

V gene TRBV7-2 combines with J gene TRBJ1-1; no definite D call. This CDR3 contains 13 residues. V lost 5 bases and J lost 1, with 8 bases in between. Germline CDR1 is SGHTA and CDR2 is FQGNSA. CDR3 in amino acids: CASSADWNTEAFF. In DNA, the CDR3 is TGTGCCAGCAGCGCCGACTGGAACACTGAAGCTTTCTTT.

The genes are TRBV19 and TRBJ2-7, with no clear D. This CDR3 comprises 15 residues. The V end lost 3 bases, the J end lost 0 bases, and 12 bases lay between the germline ends. CDR1 is LNHDA, CDR2 SQIVND, per germline (reference sequence). The CDR3 protein is CASSIFAGVSYEQYV. DNA of the CDR3: TGTGCCAGTAGTATCTTCGCCGGAGTCTCCTACGAGCAGTACGTC.

V usage is TRBV7-9 and J usage is TRBJ2-1, with a weak D call TRBD2 (5 bases). V was pared by 5 bases and J by 4 bases, with 18 bases between. This CDR3 is built from 16 residues. Germline loops: CDR1 SEHNR, CDR2 FQNEAQ (reference sequence). The CDR3: CASSTRQLAGYNEQFF. CDR3 nucleotides: TGTGCCAGCAGCACCCGCCAGCTAGCTGGGTACAATGAGCAGTTCTTC.

V gene TRBV30 combines with J gene TRBJ2-1; D call uncertain. CDR3 size: 12 residues. With 1 base removed from V and 1 base from J, the gap between germline ends came to 2 bases. CDR1 is GTSNPN and CDR2 is SVGIG in the germline V gene (reference sequence). The CDR3 DNA sequence: TGTGCCTGGAGTGCGTCCTACAATGAGCAGTTCTTC. Protein sequence: CAWSASYNEQFF.

The V gene is TRBV3-1 (or the pseudogene TRBV3-2), the J gene TRBJ1-2, with D tentatively TRBD1 (6 bases). Germline assignment: CDR1 LGHDT and CDR2 YNNKEL (reference sequence). The CDR3 consists of 15 residues. Trimming removed 2 bases at V and 7 bases at J, with 17 bases between. The DNA of the CDR3 is TGTGCCAGCAGCCAACCGACAGGTATAGGGTTTGGCTACACCTTC. It translates to CASSQPTGIGFGYTF.

The chain uses TRBV14 and TRBJ2-1, with D possibly being TRBD1 (5 bases). Germline V gene sequence: CDR1 SGHDN, CDR2 FVKESK. V was pared by 4 bases and J by 6 bases, with 13 bases between. The CDR3 is made up of 14 amino acids. The CDR3 reads CASSLVQGANEQFF. DNA for the CDR3: TGTGCCAGCAGCCTCGTCCAGGGTGCCAATGAGCAGTTCTTC.

This rearrangement joins TRBV7-3 to TRBJ1-6; 9 bases align to TRBD1. CDR3 size: 15 residues. The germline V gene has CDR1 SGHTA and CDR2 FQGTGA. J gave up 7 bases and V 1 base, and 2 bases lay outside the gene matches. As DNA, the CDR3 is TGTGCCAGCAGCTTAATGGGGACAGGGAATTCACCCCTCCACTTT. Translated, it gives CASSLMGTGNSPLHF.

The chain links TRBV7-2 to TRBJ2-2; D might be TRBD1 (6 bases). CDR3 length: 16 amino acids. Deletions cut 4 bases from V and 5 bases from J, with 17 bases between. Germline V gene data show CDR1 as SGHTA and CDR2 as FQGNSA. Here the CDR3 DNA reads TGTGCCAGCAGCTGGCTCCCTACAGGGCTGACCGGGGAGCTGTTTTTT. Its protein product is CASSWLPTGLTGELFF.

The chain links TRBV12-1 to TRBJ1-3; TRBD1, the table's D call, lacks a check against the DNA. TRBV12-1 is recorded as a pseudogene. The CDR3 loop spans 17 amino acids. The CDR3 protein is CASSFGRGGLSGNTIYF. The CDR3 DNA reads TGTGCCAGCAGCTTTGGCAGGGGCGGCCTCTCTGGAAACACCATATATTTT.

The chain recombines TRBV25-1 with TRBJ1-6; 8 bases align to TRBD1. The CDR3 covers 14 residues. Germline trimming cut 5 bases from V and 7 bases from J; bases unmatched to any gene: 4. CDR1 and CDR2 (germline): MGHDK, SYGVNS. The CDR3 sequence is CASSLGQGNSPLHF. The CDR3 DNA sequence: TGTGCCAGCAGTTTAGGACAGGGAAATTCACCCCTCCACTTT.

The gene calls are TRBV12-3 or TRBV12-4 and TRBJ1-1; 7 bases agree with TRBD1. J was trimmed by 6 bases and V by 3 bases; bases with no gene match: 4. The CDR3 totals 13 residues. The CDR3 reads CASSLDRTPEAFF. CDR3 nucleotides: TGTGCCAGCAGTTTGGACAGGACTCCTGAAGCTTTCTTT.

This clone has a single count. The chain carries TRBV4-1 and TRBJ2-5; D may be TRBD1 (6 bases). Between the trimmed V and J ends, which lost 1 base and 5 bases, there was a span of 14 bases. There are 15 residues in the CDR3. From germline, CDR1 is MGHRA and CDR2 YSYEKL. The CDR3 DNA sequence: TGCGCCAGCAGCCAAGCCGGAGATCAGGGGGAGACCCAGTACTTC. Protein: CASSQAGDQGETQYF.

This rearrangement joins TRBV10-3 to TRBJ2-2, with D possibly being TRBD1 (6 bases). Trimming cost V 2 bases and J 0 bases, with 10 bases left between them. The V gene's germline CDR1 is ENHRY and CDR2 SYGVKD. This CDR3 spans 16 amino acids. Here the CDR3 DNA reads TGTGCCATCAGTGAGGGGCAGGGGTCGAACACCGGGGAGCTGTTTTTT. This encodes CAISEGQGSNTGELFF.